These 30 T cell receptor beta chains were all obtained from the same sample, sequenced in a study of identical twins' blood T cells. TCRdb re-analysed the 5' RACE reads in MiXCR, keeping a single row per CDR3 protein. This sample has hundreds of thousands of distinct CDR3 sequences, with approximately 30% found just once. Sequenced sample: PBMCs. The receptors originated from a woman aged 18 to 55 in good health.

This clonotype was seen ten or more times. V is TRBV29-1 and J is TRBJ1-1; D remains ambiguous. CDR3 length: 12 amino acids. CDR1 is SQVTM and CDR2 is ANQGSEA in the germline V gene. Trimming left V 8 bases short and J 2 bases short, with 12 bases between. The CDR3 spells CSSVADNTEAFF. The CDR3 DNA sequence: TGCAGCTCAGTAGCAGATAACACTGAAGCTTTCTTT.

This clonotype was seen more than once but under ten times. V and J are TRBV5-1 and TRBJ1-4; 7 bases match TRBD1. The J segment lost 2 bases and the V segment lost 7 bases, leaving 11 bases of the junction unmatched. Germline CDR1 is SGHRS and CDR2 is YFSETQ. The CDR3 sequence is 16 residues long. As DNA, the CDR3 is TGCGCCAGCGGTCGGGGACAGCTTGGGACTAATGAAAAACTGTTTTTT. Protein: CASGRGQLGTNEKLFF.

The rearrangement uses TRBV5-6 and TRBJ2-7, with D possibly TRBD2 on 6 matching bases. Germline V CDR1 and CDR2: SGHDT, YYEEEE. The CDR3 has 13 amino acids. The V gene lost 4 bases and the J gene lost 3 bases, with 11 bases spanning the gap. This CDR3 is CASSRGIFYEQYF. CDR3 sequence (DNA): TGTGCCAGCAGCCGGGGGATTTTCTACGAGCAGTACTTC.

This chain joins TRBV20-1 and TRBJ2-2; TRBD2 matches at 11 bases. The CDR3 covers 17 residues. V shed 1 base and J 0 bases; nucleotides not matched to a gene: 4. Germline V lookup: CDR1 DFQATT, CDR2 SNEGSKA (reference sequence). CDR3 nucleotides: TGCAGTGCTAGAGGACTAGCGGGATTCGCGAACACCGGGGAGCTGTTTTTT. It codes for CSARGLAGFANTGELFF.

The chain uses TRBV25-1 and TRBJ1-2, with 8 bases aligning to TRBD1. The V and J ends lost 6 bases and 4 bases, in that order; junction bases with no gene match: 7. CDR3 length: 14 amino acids. Germline lookup yields CDR1 MGHDK and CDR2 SYGVNS. The CDR3 sequence is CASRGDRSGYGYTF. The CDR3 bases are TGTGCCAGCAGGGGGGACAGGTCGGGCTATGGCTACACCTTC.

The chain employs TRBV20-1 and TRBJ1-5; D is undetermined. Trimming removed 3 bases at V and 1 base at J, with 10 bases between. In germline, CDR1 is DFQATT, CDR2 SNEGSKA (reference sequence). There are 14 residues in the CDR3. The CDR3 nucleotides read TGCAGTGCTAGCGGTTCCGCGAGCAATCAGCCCCAGCATTTT. It yields the protein CSASGSASNQPQHF.

V and J are TRBV12-3 or TRBV12-4 and TRBJ2-6; D ambiguous. CDR3 size: 13 residues. Trimming cost V 10 bases and J 0 bases, with 7 bases left between them. CDR3 protein: CATLSSGANVLTF. In DNA, the CDR3 is TGTGCCACCCTGAGCTCTGGGGCCAACGTCCTGACTTTC.

This clonotype was counted between two and nine times. The rearrangement uses TRBV9 and TRBJ2-7; D uncertain. The V gene's germline CDR1 is SGDLS and CDR2 YYNGEE. The CDR3 has 14 amino acids. Trimming took 3 bases from V and 5 from J, leaving 15 bases between them. This chain's CDR3 is CASSGVSVSDEQYF. CDR3 DNA: TGTGCCAGCAGCGGGGTAAGCGTAAGCGACGAGCAGTACTTC.

This clonotype was counted only a few times. The J gene is TRBJ1-2, the V gene TRBV29-1, with a possible D match to TRBD1 (5 bases). The V gene's germline CDR1 is SQVTM and CDR2 ANQGSEA. V was clipped by 6 bases and J by 2 bases, with 19 bases between them. The CDR3 is 15 residues long. For the CDR3, the DNA is TGCAGCGTAACGGGGACTTCGGAGGGGAACTATGGCTACACCTTC. Its protein is CSVTGTSEGNYGYTF.

There are a few counts of this clonotype. This rearrangement joins TRBV20-1 to TRBJ1-4; 7 bases align to TRBD1. J lost 8 bases, V lost 7 bases, and 10 bases had no gene match. This CDR3 is 13 amino acids long. The germline gives CDR1 DFQATT, CDR2 SNEGSKA (reference sequence). CDR3 loop: CSVHLTGREKLFF. DNA for the CDR3: TGCAGTGTTCATCTGACAGGGCGAGAAAAACTGTTTTTT.

The V gene is TRBV6-5, the J gene TRBJ1-1; no definite D call. V was shortened by 5 bases and J by 0 bases, with 13 bases between the two germline ends. The CDR3 is 15 residues long. The V gene's germline CDR1 is MNHEY and CDR2 SVGAGI. This CDR3 is CASSQQPSMNTEAFF. In DNA form, the CDR3 reads TGTGCCAGCAGTCAACAGCCCAGTATGAACACTGAAGCTTTCTTT.

The chain links TRBV10-3 to TRBJ1-2; 9 nucleotides align to TRBD1. CDR3 size: 13 residues. Germline CDR1 is ENHRY and CDR2 is SYGVKD. V lost 11 bases to trimming and J lost 5 bases; unmatched junction nucleotides: 9. CDR3 in amino acids: CASRDRDFYGYTF. The CDR3 DNA follows: TGTGCCTCGAGGGACAGGGATTTTTATGGCTACACCTTC.

The V call is TRBV5-6, the J call TRBJ1-1; possible D gene TRBD1, 5 bases. This CDR3 has 15 amino acids. Trimming stripped 6 bases from V and 0 bases from J, with 15 bases between. Per germline, CDR1 SGHDT and CDR2 YYEEEE. The CDR3 bases are TGTGCCAGCAACGCAGGGTTATTCATGAACACTGAAGCTTTCTTT. Its translation: CASNAGLFMNTEAFF.

The chain has TRBV10-3 and TRBJ1-1; the D gene is possibly TRBD1 (5 bases). CDR3 size: 19 residues. The V gene lost 4 bases and the J gene lost 0 bases, with 24 bases spanning the gap. Germline V gene data show CDR1 as ENHRY and CDR2 as SYGVKD. The CDR3 DNA reads TGTGCCATCAGTGTTGGGGCGGCAGGGTACCGTCCGATGAACACTGAAGCTTTCTTT. Translation: CAISVGAAGYRPMNTEAFF.

The J gene is TRBJ1-1, the V gene TRBV7-9; D uncertain. Germline CDR1 SEHNR, CDR2 FQNEAQ (reference sequence). CDR3 length: 14 amino acids. V lost 1 base, J lost 11 bases, and 17 bases lay in between. CDR3 DNA: TGTGCCAGCAGCTTAGACGACCTACCCCAGGCGGCTTTCTTT. This sequence encodes CASSLDDLPQAAFF. Complete variable domain (other parts from reference TRBV7-9 and TRBJ1-1): DTGVSQNPRHKITKRGQNVTFRCDPISEHNRLYWYRQTLGQGPEFLTYFQNEAQLEKSRLLSDRFSAERPKGSFSTLEIQRTEQGDSAMYLCASSLDDLPQAAFFGQGTRLTVV.

This clonotype has only a few counts. The J gene is TRBJ2-1, the V gene TRBV6-2 or TRBV6-3; 8 bases line up with TRBD1. The CDR3 loop spans 16 amino acids. The V gene's germline CDR1 is MNHEY and CDR2 SVGEGT. The V gene end was trimmed by 4 bases and the J gene end by 0 bases; junction bases not matched to a gene: 5. In nucleotides, the CDR3 is TGTGCCAGCAGTTGGGACAGGCCCCTCTCCTACAATGAGCAGTTCTTC. Encoded protein: CASSWDRPLSYNEQFF.

This clonotype has just a few counts. This rearrangement joins TRBV5-1 to TRBJ1-6, with D maybe TRBD1 (6 bases). The CDR3 runs to 15 residues. Trimming pared 4 bases from V and 0 bases from J, leaving 8 bases between. The V gene's germline CDR1 is SGHRS and CDR2 YFSETQ. The CDR3 here is CASSPGHSYNSPLHF. The DNA of the CDR3 is TGCGCCAGCAGCCCGGGACACTCCTATAATTCACCCCTCCACTTT.

The genes are TRBV5-1 and TRBJ1-6, with a tentative D call TRBD1 (6 bases). The V end was cut by 8 bases, the J end by 6 bases, with 18 bases between. The V gene's germline CDR1 is SGHRS and CDR2 YFSETQ. This CDR3 is built from 15 residues. The CDR3 protein is CASRVQGQGNSPLHF. The CDR3 nucleotides are TGCGCCAGTCGCGTTCAGGGGCAGGGTAATTCACCCCTCCACTTT.

As regards this clonotype: The conserved closing phenylalanine or tryptophan is absent in this CDR3, likely reflecting a read error. The V call is TRBV29-1, the J call TRBJ1-1; D perhaps matches TRBD1 (5 bases). Trimming pared 6 bases from V and 0 bases from J, leaving 14 bases between. The CDR3 is made up of 14 amino acids. The germline CDR1 and CDR2 sequences are SQVTM and ANQGSEA. CDR3 in DNA: TGCAGCGTCTTCTCTGGGACGTTGAACACTGAAGCTTTCATT. Translation: CSVFSGTLNTEAFI.

Note on this clonotype: One end of the junction fails to match germline, which may point to a read error. V is TRBV4-3 and J is TRBJ1-2; tentative D call: TRBD1 (6 bases). The CDR3 length is 11 residues. Germline V lookup: CDR1 LGHNA, CDR2 YSLEER. CDR3 sequence: CASSLALDSFF. The CDR3 DNA is TGCGCCAGCAGCCTAGCGCTGGACAGCTTCTTC.

This clonotype has only a few counts. The genes are TRBV7-9 and TRBJ2-3; D may be TRBD2 (6 bases). Trimming stripped 5 bases from V and 3 bases from J, with 15 bases between. This CDR3 has 15 residues. Germline V gives CDR1 SEHNR, CDR2 FQNEAQ (reference sequence). The CDR3 spells CASSPGLLVTDTQYF. CDR3 sequence (DNA): TGTGCCAGCAGCCCTGGACTACTTGTGACAGATACGCAGTATTTT. Looking up the rest from reference TRBV7-9 and TRBJ2-3 gives the full variable domain: DTGVSQNPRHKITKRGQNVTFRCDPISEHNRLYWYRQTLGQGPEFLTYFQNEAQLEKSRLLSDRFSAERPKGSFSTLEIQRTEQGDSAMYLCASSPGLLVTDTQYFGPGTRLTVL.

This clonotype was seen a handful of times. The CDR3 bases are TGTGCCAGCAGTTTTAAGCCCCAGCATTTT. This encodes CASSFKPQHF. The chain carries TRBV27 and TRBJ1-5; D unresolved. This CDR3 is built from 10 residues. Trimming cost V 3 bases and J 8 bases, with 2 bases left between them. Germline values: CDR1 MNHEY, CDR2 SMNVEV (reference sequence).

This clonotype has a count of ten or more. This chain joins TRBV20-1 and TRBJ1-5; D is uncertain. CDR3 length: 13 amino acids. Germline CDR1 and CDR2: DFQATT and SNEGSKA (reference sequence). V was trimmed by 2 bases and J by 4 bases, leaving 9 bases between them. CDR3 nucleotide sequence: TGCAGTGCTAGAAGGCAGGAGAATCAGCCCCAGCATTTT. It specifies CSARRQENQPQHF.

This clonotype was observed a few times. The chain employs TRBV20-1 and TRBJ1-1; 8 nucleotides line up with TRBD1. J lost 5 bases, V lost 8 bases, and 13 bases had no gene match. The CDR3 runs to 14 residues. Germline V gene lookup returns CDR1 DFQATT and CDR2 SNEGSKA (reference sequence). The CDR3 bases are TGCAGTCGTTCGCCGATTCAGGGGGCGACTGAAGCTTTCTTT. Translating gives CSRSPIQGATEAFF.

The V and J genes are TRBV10-2 and TRBJ2-3, with a weak D call TRBD1 (5 bases). Trimming left V 3 bases short and J 4 bases short, with 8 bases between. CDR3 size: 13 residues. Germline CDR1 is WSHSY and CDR2 is SAAADI. The CDR3 nucleotides read TGCGCCAGCAGTGACAGGGCACCAGATACGCAGTATTTT. It specifies CASSDRAPDTQYF.

This clonotype has only a few counts. The rearrangement uses TRBV5-1 and TRBJ1-4; no clear D gene. Trimming removed 5 bases from V and 3 bases from J, with 8 bases in between. The V gene's germline CDR1 is SGHRS and CDR2 YFSETQ. The CDR3 is 13 amino acids. The CDR3 DNA follows: TGCGCCAGCAGGAAGAACTCTAATGAAAAACTGTTTTTT. Translated: CASRKNSNEKLFF.

With regard to this clonotype: One base away lies a much larger clone, so this may be a sequencing read error. The CDR3 region has the DNA TGCAGCGTTGAAGATATGAATCGGGAGACCCAGCACTTC. Translating it yields CSVEDMNRETQHF. This rearrangement joins TRBV29-1 to TRBJ2-5; D possibly corresponds to TRBD2 (6 bases). This CDR3 comprises 13 residues. Per germline, CDR1 SQVTM and CDR2 ANQGSEA.

This clonotype occurred many times. The chain uses TRBV10-3 and TRBJ2-1; 13 bases are shared with TRBD2. Germline V gives CDR1 ENHRY, CDR2 SYGVKD. Trimming removed 4 bases from V and 8 bases from J; junction bases left unmatched: 5. This CDR3 is built from 15 residues. The CDR3 DNA sequence: TGTGCCATCAGTGGACTAGCGGGGGGTTATTATGAGCAGTTCTTC. Amino acids: CAISGLAGGYYEQFF.

This clonotype turned up a few times. CDR3 DNA: TGTGCCAGCAGTAGCGGACAGGGAGGCAACATTCAGTACTTC. This gives the protein CASSSGQGGNIQYF. This rearrangement joins TRBV12-3 or TRBV12-4 to TRBJ2-4; 8 bases match TRBD1. V gave up 5 bases and J gave up 7 bases; unmatched junction bases: 7. The CDR3 covers 14 residues.

V is TRBV10-3 and J is TRBJ1-5; D is uncertain. The V end was cut by 4 bases, the J end by 0 bases, with 10 bases between. From germline, CDR1 is ENHRY and CDR2 SYGVKD. This CDR3 has 15 residues. The CDR3 spells CAISASGNSNQPQHF. In nucleotides, the CDR3 is TGTGCCATCAGTGCTTCAGGAAATAGCAATCAGCCCCAGCATTTT.